This entry concerns a single TCR beta chain. Its antigen is currently unknown. Autoimmune disease history or systemic immunosuppression was exclusionary. The CDR3 sequence is 14 residues long. This record comes from a study of OX40 agonist ivuxolimab in advanced cancers. For the study at large: Six ivuxolimab dose levels, 0.01 to 10 mg/kg, were given intravenously every 2 weeks. Hepatocellular carcinoma, melanoma, renal cell or head and neck cancer occurred in dose-escalation patients.

Study-level findings and limits: Low levels of normalized T-cell clonal expansion also appeared in some nonresponders.

Sequencing was performed with immunoSEQ multiplex PCR; in TCRdb, only in-frame clones are kept and a portion is missing. The sample lists around 80,000 clones, approximately 86% seen once, with around 0.97% in the top ten. This TCR derives from an adult with an advanced solid tumor such as melanoma, head and neck, liver or kidney cancer. This sequence joins TRBV21-1 and TRBJ1-1. TRBV21-1 counts as a pseudogene. The sequencing used CD4+ or CD8+ T cells sorted from blood, collected in a trial of the OX40 agonist ivuxolimab. CDR3 coding DNA: TGTGCCAGCATTCCCGGACGAGGGAACACTGAAGCTTTCTTT. It translates to CASIPGRGNTEAFF.